The present TCR beta chain was sequenced within a study of read filtering for tumor transcriptome and immune sequencing. Study summary: DNase treatment preceded whole-transcriptome library preparation. RNA-seq yielded only about 75 to 1273 TCR reads, IR-seq about 3.5 to 11 million.

The study, taken as a whole, reports: In IR-seq, single-read clonotypes were about 81.9% of clonotypes but approximately 3.5% of reads.

In this sample, this clonotype turned up many times. Its antigen is undetermined. The library was built from about 400 ng RNA with molecular barcoded adaptors for alpha/delta and beta/gamma chains. TCRdb reprocessed the reads via MiXCR and lists one record per CDR3 protein. This table holds 60,000 to 80,000 distinct CDR3 sequences, about 14% found once. The TCR sequence derives from a donor over 35 with multiple myeloma. The sample taken for sequencing was a population of CD138-negative cells sorted from bone marrow.

The CDR3 sequence: CSARSGSVDEQYF. In DNA form, the CDR3 reads TGCAGTGCTAGGAGCGGGAGTGTCGACGAGCAGTACTTC. The rearrangement joins TRBV20-1 to TRBJ2-7, with 8 bases matching TRBD2. V was clipped by 3 bases and J by 5 bases; unmatched bases: 6. The CDR3 spans 13 residues. Germline V CDR1 and CDR2: DFQATT, SNEGSKA (reference sequence).